The 7 T cell receptor beta chains reported below all come from one sample, sequenced in a study of blood T cell repertoires in COVID-19. The assay was immunoSEQ multiplex PCR, and TCRdb's table has in-frame clones only and misses some. The profile covers about 260,000 clones, with 87% appearing a single time and 2.3% taken by the ten largest. Sequenced material: peripheral blood. All receptors come from a woman between 45 and 65 years old with acute or convalescent COVID-19.

V and J are TRBV29-1 and TRBJ2-1, with D maybe TRBD1 (5 bases). The CDR3 runs 13 residues. The V and J ends lost 0 bases and 6 bases respectively, with 9 bases between them. CDR1 is SQVTM and CDR2 is ANQGSEA in the germline V gene. The CDR3 here is CSVEEARANEQFF. Written as DNA, the CDR3 is TGCAGCGTTGAAGAAGCCAGGGCCAATGAGCAGTTCTTC.

The V call is TRBV5-1, the J call TRBJ2-7; no definite D call. V was pared by 6 bases and J by 4 bases, with 8 bases between. Germline V gene sequence: CDR1 SGHRS, CDR2 YFSETQ. The CDR3 runs 11 residues. DNA of the CDR3: TGCGCCAGCAATTCCGGTTACGAGCAGTACTTC. Translating it yields CASNSGYEQYF.

The CDR3: CASSRTGGWANYGYTF. CDR3 nucleotide sequence: TGTGCCAGCAGTAGGACAGGGGGGTGGGCTAACTATGGCTACACCTTC. V and J are TRBV5-5 and TRBJ1-2; 10 nucleotides agree with TRBD1. CDR1 SGHKS and CDR2 YYEKEE come from the germline V gene (reference sequence). J was trimmed by 0 bases and V by 5 bases; bases with no gene match: 7. The CDR3 extends over 16 amino acids.

The chain has TRBV4-3 and TRBJ1-6; D may be TRBD1 (6 bases). Germline V CDR1 and CDR2: LGHNA, YSLEER. The CDR3 sequence is 16 residues long. Trimming removed 0 bases from V and 9 bases from J, with 15 bases in between. CDR3 loop: CASSQDQGSYGSPLHF. The CDR3, as DNA: TGCGCCAGCAGCCAAGATCAGGGGTCTTACGGTTCACCCCTCCACTTT.

V and J are TRBV18 and TRBJ1-1, with 8 bases identical to TRBD1. The CDR3 is 15 residues long. J gave up 3 bases and V 6 bases, and 9 bases lay outside the gene matches. Germline CDR1 reads KGHSH; CDR2 reads LQKENI. The CDR3 loop reads CASSFPPRGHTEAFF. The CDR3 DNA reads TGTGCCAGCTCGTTTCCCCCCAGGGGGCACACTGAAGCTTTCTTT.

The V and J genes are TRBV4-1 and TRBJ2-7, with 8 bases identical to TRBD2. There are 15 residues in the CDR3. After removal of 1 base from V and 2 bases from J, the junction contained 4 bases not matched to a gene. The germline gives CDR1 MGHRA, CDR2 YSYEKL. The CDR3 is CASSQAQRGPYEQYF. The DNA of the CDR3 is TGCGCCAGCAGCCAAGCCCAGCGGGGGCCCTACGAGCAGTACTTC.

The rearrangement uses TRBV9 and TRBJ2-1, with 8 nucleotides matching TRBD2. Germline assignment: CDR1 SGDLS and CDR2 YYNGEE. The CDR3 consists of 15 residues. V lost 0 bases and J lost 6; bases outside the gene matches: 5. This CDR3 is CASSVGPAGANEQFF. Written as DNA, the CDR3 is TGTGCCAGCAGCGTAGGCCCAGCGGGAGCCAATGAGCAGTTCTTC.